This T cell receptor beta chain was observed in a study of tumor-infiltrating lymphocytes in localized non-small cell lung cancer. Study-wide findings and caveats: TCR sequencing covered a subset of patients with enough tissue.

Concerning this clone itself: The antigen is undetermined.

Data came from immunoSEQ multiplex PCR; TCRdb stores just in-frame clones and leaves some out. The table lists some 8,400 clones, 65% to 85% of them singletons. There are 12 residues in the CDR3. Trimming left V 3 bases short and J 4 bases short, with 4 bases between. Germline assignment: CDR1 SNHLY and CDR2 FYNNEI. V is TRBV2 and J is TRBJ1-5, with D uncertain. Sequencing was carried out using uninvolved lung tissue not adjacent to the tumor. This sequence was found in a human donor with non-small cell lung cancer. CDR3 DNA: TGTGCCAGCAGTGACCCTAATCAGCCCCAGCATTTT. It encodes CASSDPNQPQHF.